The following is a TCR beta chain sequence with its context. What it binds is not known. The sample originates from a study of beta chain features in type 1 diabetes. Germline V gene sequence: CDR1 MNHEY, CDR2 SVGAGI. The CDR3 loop spans 16 amino acids. The trim removed 2 bases at V and 6 bases at J, leaving 10 bases unmatched. Expressed TCRB transcripts were sequenced because the isolated RNA had all been reverse transcribed beforehand. Sequencing was performed with immunoSEQ multiplex PCR; in TCRdb, only in-frame clones are kept and a portion is missing. The profile shows roughly 340,000 clones, roughly an eighth of them singletons. Study-level findings and limits: When Type 1 diabetes patients were examined, their TCRB CDR3s proved moderately but significantly shorter in all four CD4+ subsets.

The TCR comes from a woman aged 18-29 years with type 1 diabetes. The chain couples TRBV6-5 to TRBJ2-1, with TRBD2 matching over 7 bases. Sequenced input: naive CD4+ T cells from blood. This CDR3 is CASSYGTVGGFNEQFF. The CDR3 coding sequence is TGTGCCAGCAGTTACGGGACCGTGGGAGGGTTCAATGAGCAGTTCTTC.